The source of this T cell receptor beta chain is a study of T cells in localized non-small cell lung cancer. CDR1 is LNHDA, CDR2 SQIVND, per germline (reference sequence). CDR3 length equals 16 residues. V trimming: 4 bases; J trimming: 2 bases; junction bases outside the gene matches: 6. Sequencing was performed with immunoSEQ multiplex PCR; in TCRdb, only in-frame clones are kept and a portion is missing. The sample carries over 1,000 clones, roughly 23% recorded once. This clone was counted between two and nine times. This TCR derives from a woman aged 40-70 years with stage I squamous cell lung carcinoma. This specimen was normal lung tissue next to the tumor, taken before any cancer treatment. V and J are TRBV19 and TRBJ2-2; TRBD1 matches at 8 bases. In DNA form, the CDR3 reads TGTGCCAGTAGTAAAGGGCAGGGGGCTAACACCGGGGAGCTGTTTTTT. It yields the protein CASSKGQGANTGELFF.